A single sample is the source of the 27 T cell receptor beta chains below, sequenced in a study of brain T cells in children with intractable seizures (dated by TCRdb to the early 2020s). The sample's time point, from its label and the paper: resected brain tissue, or blood drawn just prior to surgery. The receptor library was made with the immunoSEQ multiplex PCR assay. As stored in TCRdb, this immuneACCESS dataset retains in-frame rearrangements with V and J assigned. A fraction of the clones does not appear; measured against another copy, unresolved V genes explain less than half of the discrepancy, and the remainder lacks a known reason. The table for this sample lists about 110,000 clones; roughly 92% of them were counted only once. Of the sample, about 4% is held by the ten largest clones. The sample was peripheral blood, taken at surgery. The receptors were gathered from a boy in the first two years of life with hemimegalencephaly and intractable seizures.

This chain joins TRBV19 and TRBJ1-1, with a tentative D call TRBD1 (5 bases). V was pared by 3 bases and J by 5 bases, with 10 bases between. Germline lookup yields CDR1 LNHDA and CDR2 SQIVND (reference sequence). CDR3 length: 13 residues. CDR3 DNA: TGTGCCAGTAGTATGGGGGTTGGGACTGAAGCTTTCTTT. Encoded protein: CASSMGVGTEAFF.

The rearrangement links TRBV19 to TRBJ2-5; tentative D call: TRBD1 (6 bases). The length of the CDR3 is 12 residues. The V gene's germline CDR1 is LNHDA and CDR2 SQIVND (reference sequence). V was clipped by 8 bases and J by 2 bases, with 9 bases between them. The CDR3 DNA is TGTGCCAGTGGCAGGGGTCAAGAGACCCAGTACTTC. Its protein product is CASGRGQETQYF. The whole variable domain, remainder taken from reference TRBV19 and TRBJ2-5, is DGGITQSPKYLFRKEGQNVTLSCEQNLNHDAMYWYRQDPGQGLRLIYYSQIVNDFQKGDIAEGYSVSREKKESFPLTVTSAQKNPTAFYLCASGRGQETQYFGPGTRLLVL.

This clone has a single count. The chain carries TRBV4-2 and TRBJ2-5; D may correspond to TRBD1 or TRBD2 (5 bases each). Per germline, CDR1 LGHNA and CDR2 YNFKEQ. Trimming took 5 bases from V and 1 from J, leaving 8 bases between them. CDR3 length equals 13 residues. The CDR3 protein is CASSLRGQETQYF. DNA of the CDR3: TGTGCCAGCAGCTTGAGGGGCCAAGAGACCCAGTACTTC.

The rearrangement uses TRBV19 and TRBJ2-4; 10 bases align to TRBD2. Trimming removed 5 bases from V and 2 bases from J; junction bases left unmatched: 9. Germline assignment: CDR1 LNHDA and CDR2 SQIVND (reference sequence). The length of the CDR3 is 17 residues. Here the CDR3 reads CASSPSSGGGPKNIQYF. The CDR3 DNA follows: TGTGCCAGTAGTCCCTCTAGCGGGGGAGGGCCCAAAAACATTCAGTACTTC.

The chain uses TRBV28 and TRBJ1-4, with D perhaps TRBD1 (5 bases). The CDR3 spans 15 residues. Trimming stripped 4 bases from V and 8 bases from J, with 17 bases between. Germline CDR1 is MDHEN and CDR2 is SYDVKM. The CDR3 here is CASSYPGGEREKLFF. CDR3 DNA: TGTGCCAGCAGTTACCCCGGGGGGGAAAGGGAAAAACTGTTTTTT.

The chain has TRBV3-1 (or the pseudogene TRBV3-2) and TRBJ2-1; D is possibly TRBD2 (6 bases). This CDR3 is built from 16 residues. The V and J ends lost 1 base and 4 bases respectively, with 14 bases between them. Germline-derived CDR1 and CDR2 are LGHDT and YNNKEL (reference sequence). For the CDR3, the DNA is TGTGCCAGCAGCCAAGCGGTAGCGGCCTATTACAATGAGCAGTTCTTC. This sequence encodes CASSQAVAAYYNEQFF.

The V call is TRBV13, the J call TRBJ1-2; D is unclear. Trimming shortened V by 1 base and J by 4 bases, and 16 bases separated the two germline ends. Per the germline V gene, CDR1 is PRHDT and CDR2 is FYEKMQ (reference sequence). The CDR3 loop spans 16 amino acids. The CDR3 region is CASSLADRVRAYGYTF. The CDR3 DNA reads as TGTGCCAGCAGCTTAGCGGACCGCGTGCGTGCCTATGGCTACACCTTC.

CDR3: CASSFPSGGGGYTF. For the CDR3, the DNA is TGTGCCAGCAGTTTCCCCTCAGGGGGCGGCGGCTACACCTTC. The V gene is TRBV3-1 (or the pseudogene TRBV3-2), the J gene TRBJ1-2; 8 nucleotides agree with TRBD1. The CDR3 is 14 amino acids. With V trimmed by 6 bases and J by 8 bases, 11 bases remained unmatched. Looked up from germline, CDR1 is LGHDT and CDR2 is YNNKEL (reference sequence).

J is TRBJ1-6 and V is TRBV5-1; the match to TRBD1 covers 10 bases. The length of the CDR3 is 15 residues. Losses at the gene ends were 0 bases for V and 6 bases for J; bases not matched to a gene: 0. CDR1 SGHRS and CDR2 YFSETQ come from the germline V gene. CDR3 region: CASSLGTGGNSPLHF. The CDR3 DNA is TGCGCCAGCAGCTTGGGGACAGGGGGTAATTCACCCCTCCACTTT.

V is TRBV11-3 and J is TRBJ2-2, with D possibly matching TRBD1 (5 bases). This CDR3 region has 13 residues. Germline-derived CDR1 and CDR2 are SGHNT and YENEEA. The V end was cut by 5 bases, the J end by 3 bases, with 7 bases between. CDR3 nucleotide sequence: TGTGCCAGCAGCCCCAGGGACACCGGGGAGCTGTTTTTT. Amino acids: CASSPRDTGELFF.

This rearrangement joins TRBV11-3 to TRBJ1-1, with 8 bases that match TRBD1. With V trimmed by 5 bases and J by 6 bases, 11 bases remained unmatched. Looked up from germline, CDR1 is SGHNT and CDR2 is YENEEA. The CDR3 is 15 amino acids. Written as DNA, the CDR3 is TGTGCCAGCAGCCCAAGAACAGGGGGGGGCTCTGAAGCTTTCTTT. As protein: CASSPRTGGGSEAFF. The full variable domain, its missing parts supplied by reference TRBV11-3 and TRBJ1-1, is EAGVVQSPRYKIIEKKQPVAFWCNPISGHNTLYWYLQNLGQGPELLIRYENEEAVDDSQLPKDRFSAERLKGVDSTLKIQPAELGDSAVYLCASSPRTGGGSEAFFGQGTRLTVV.

The V and J genes are TRBV9 and TRBJ2-1; TRBD2 aligns across 11 bases. Losses at the gene ends were 4 bases for V and 8 bases for J; bases not matched to a gene: 8. CDR3 length equals 15 residues. Per germline, CDR1 SGDLS and CDR2 YYNGEE. CDR3: CASSPGLADIHEQFF. Here the CDR3 DNA reads TGTGCCAGCAGCCCGGGACTAGCGGATATACATGAGCAGTTCTTC. Full variable domain (rest looked up from reference TRBV9 and TRBJ2-1): DSGVTQTPKHLITATGQRVTLRCSPRSGDLSVYWYQQSLDQGLQFLIQYYNGEERAKGNILERFSAQQFPDLHSELNLSSLELGDSALYFCASSPGLADIHEQFFGPGTRLTVL.

The V and J genes are TRBV6-2 or TRBV6-3 and TRBJ2-3, with no clear D. Germline values: CDR1 MNHEY, CDR2 SVGEGT. V was shortened by 5 bases and J by 7 bases, with 7 bases between the two germline ends. This CDR3 has 11 residues. CDR3 sequence: CASSNAHTQYF. CDR3 sequence (DNA): TGTGCCAGCAGTAATGCTCATACGCAGTATTTT.

CDR3 in amino acids: CASSLGRDSEAFF. In nucleotides, the CDR3 is TGTGCCAGCAGCTTGGGACGGGACTCTGAAGCTTTCTTT. The chain employs TRBV5-4 and TRBJ1-1, with D possibly TRBD1 on 5 matching bases. Trimming pared 0 bases from V and 6 bases from J, leaving 9 bases between. CDR1 and CDR2 (germline): SGHNT, YYREEE (reference sequence). The CDR3 extends over 13 amino acids.

This chain connects TRBV12-3 or TRBV12-4 to TRBJ2-5, with a possible D match to TRBD1 (5 bases). The CDR3 consists of 13 residues. Deletions cut 3 bases from V and 5 bases from J, with 10 bases between. The chain's CDR3 is CASSFGARETQYF. As DNA, the CDR3 is TGTGCCAGCAGTTTTGGGGCTCGGGAGACCCAGTACTTC.

The gene calls are TRBV27 and TRBJ1-4, with 7 positions matching TRBD1. Looked up from germline, CDR1 is MNHEY and CDR2 is SMNVEV (reference sequence). J lost 11 bases, V lost 5 bases, and 11 bases had no gene match. CDR3 length: 14 residues. The CDR3 nucleotides are TGTGCCAGCAGTCTTTGGGGACAGAAGGAGAAACTGTTTTTT. As protein: CASSLWGQKEKLFF. Together with reference TRBV27 and TRBJ1-4, the CDR3 gives the full variable domain: EAQVTQNPRYLITVTGKKLTVTCSQNMNHEYMSWYRQDPGLGLRQIYYSMNVEVTDKGDVPEGYKVSRKEKRNFPLILESPSPNQTSLYFCASSLWGQKEKLFFGSGTQLSVL.

The V gene is TRBV9, the J gene TRBJ1-6; 7 nucleotides match TRBD1. The CDR3 spans 14 residues. Trimming took 0 bases from V and 13 from J; bases not matched to a gene: 7. The germline V gene has CDR1 SGDLS and CDR2 YYNGEE. CDR3 in DNA: TGTGCCAGCAGCGTAGCGCAGGGGGTTCCCCCCCTCCACTTT. Translating it yields CASSVAQGVPPLHF.

A few counts support this clone. The chain's CDR3 is CASSQTSGSYEQYF. The CDR3 DNA sequence: TGTGCCAGCAGCCAGACTAGCGGGAGCTACGAGCAGTACTTC. This chain connects TRBV5-4 to TRBJ2-7; 12 bases match TRBD2. Trimming cost V 4 bases and J 3 bases; bases outside gene matches: 2. CDR1 and CDR2 from the germline V gene are SGHNT and YYREEE (reference sequence). This CDR3 is built from 14 residues.

The V gene is TRBV28, the J gene TRBJ2-1; 10 nucleotides agree with TRBD1. Germline CDR1 is MDHEN and CDR2 is SYDVKM. J lost 8 bases, V lost 10 bases, and 14 bases had no gene match. This CDR3 has 15 residues. CDR3 residues: CATEARRTGGYEQFF. As DNA, the CDR3 is TGTGCCACCGAAGCCCGAAGGACAGGGGGTTATGAGCAGTTCTTC.

The chain is built from TRBV14 and TRBJ2-4; D remains ambiguous. Trimming cost V 4 bases and J 0 bases, with 13 bases left between them. This CDR3 region has 16 residues. The germline CDR1 and CDR2 sequences are SGHDN and FVKESK. CDR3 sequence reads: CASSPRIDKAKNIQYF. The CDR3 DNA reads as TGTGCCAGCAGCCCCCGAATTGACAAAGCCAAAAACATTCAGTACTTC.

This clone was seen just once. The chain is built from TRBV7-2 and TRBJ1-2; D might be TRBD1 (6 bases). With 5 bases removed from V and 5 bases from J, the gap between germline ends came to 12 bases. The CDR3 is 13 amino acids. CDR1 is SGHTA, CDR2 FQGNSA, per germline. CDR3 sequence reads: CASSPQGGYGYTF. DNA of the CDR3: TGTGCCAGCAGCCCACAGGGAGGGTATGGCTACACCTTC.

The chain uses TRBV5-1 and TRBJ2-3; D might be TRBD2 (5 bases). The CDR3 totals 13 residues. Trimming left V 1 base short and J 4 bases short, with 7 bases between. The germline CDR1 and CDR2 sequences are SGHRS and YFSETQ. The CDR3 DNA is TGCGCCAGCAGCTTGAGGGAGCCAGATACGCAGTATTTT. Amino acids: CASSLREPDTQYF.

This chain uses TRBV5-1 with TRBJ1-3, with D hard to call. V was clipped by 0 bases and J by 0 bases, with 10 bases between them. In germline, CDR1 is SGHRS, CDR2 YFSETQ. CDR3 length: 16 residues. CDR3 in amino acids: CASSLGITYSGNTIYF. The CDR3 DNA reads TGCGCCAGCAGCTTGGGAATTACGTACTCTGGAAACACCATATATTTT.

This rearrangement joins TRBV28 to TRBJ2-2; no definite D call. V gave up 3 bases and J gave up 4 bases, with 15 bases separating them. Germline CDR1 and CDR2: MDHEN and SYDVKM. This CDR3 is built from 16 residues. The CDR3 region is CASSLSGPSGTGELFF. CDR3 DNA: TGTGCCAGCAGTTTGTCCGGTCCGAGTGGCACCGGGGAGCTGTTTTTT. Drawing the rest from reference TRBV28 and TRBJ2-2, the complete variable domain is DVKVTQSSRYLVKRTGEKVFLECVQDMDHENMFWYRQDPGLGLRLIYFSYDVKMKEKGDIPEGYSVSREKKERFSLILESASTNQTSMYLCASSLSGPSGTGELFFGEGSRLTVL.

This chain connects TRBV25-1 to TRBJ2-2; 11 bases are shared with TRBD2. Germline CDR1 reads MGHDK; CDR2 reads SYGVNS. The CDR3 runs 16 residues. Trimming removed 5 bases from V and 0 bases from J; junction bases left unmatched: 2. The CDR3 is CASSLAGGTNTGELFF. In DNA form, the CDR3 reads TGTGCCAGCAGTCTAGCGGGAGGAACGAACACCGGGGAGCTGTTTTTT.

The chain carries TRBV11-2 and TRBJ1-6; D remains unclear. V shed 5 bases and J shed 9 bases, with 14 bases lying between them. Per the germline V gene, CDR1 is SGHAT and CDR2 is FQNNGV. The CDR3 consists of 14 residues. The CDR3 sequence: CASSHLGSGSPLHF. The CDR3 nucleotides read TGTGCCAGCAGCCATCTCGGGTCTGGTTCACCCCTCCACTTT.

This clone appeared a single time. J is TRBJ1-1 and V is TRBV6-2 or TRBV6-3; perhaps TRBD1 as D (5 bases). Germline-derived CDR1 and CDR2 are MNHEY and SVGEGT. V lost 3 bases and J 5 bases, leaving 10 bases between the germline ends. This CDR3 contains 13 residues. In DNA form, the CDR3 reads TGTGCCAGCAGTTATGGGGCGGGGACTGAAGCTTTCTTT. Translating it yields CASSYGAGTEAFF.